The 7 T cell receptor beta chains listed next were all sequenced from one sample in a study of CD8+ T cells in alopecia areata. TCR sequencing used cDNA made by reverse transcription of extracted RNA. Repertoires were generated with immunoSEQ multiplex PCR, while TCRdb's copy carries only in-frame clones and drops some. The data hold about 180,000 clones, with approximately 56% observed a single time. The starting material was CD4+ T cells sorted from blood, obtained at week 0. All receptors come from a human donor with alopecia areata.

To note about this clone: Other DNA sequences in this sample translate to the same CDR3. The rearrangement uses TRBV20-1 and TRBJ2-5; D is undetermined. V lost 6 bases and J lost 5, with 7 bases in between. The CDR3 totals 10 residues. CDR1 is DFQATT, CDR2 SNEGSKA, per germline (reference sequence). CDR3 DNA sequence: TGCAGTGCCAATGGGGAGACCCAGTACTTC. Its translation: CSANGETQYF.

The chain recombines TRBV30 with TRBJ1-1; TRBD1 agrees at 7 bases. CDR3 size: 15 residues. Germline-derived CDR1 and CDR2 are GTSNPN and SVGIG (reference sequence). The ends lost 0 bases at V and 2 bases at J; junction bases unmatched: 6. CDR3 sequence: CAWSVKGQQNTEAFF. DNA for the CDR3: TGTGCCTGGAGTGTAAAGGGACAGCAAAACACTGAAGCTTTCTTT.

This chain links TRBV18 with TRBJ1-6, with a possible D match to TRBD1 (6 bases). The CDR3 sequence is 15 residues long. Trimming left V 2 bases short and J 5 bases short, with 10 bases between. The germline CDR1 and CDR2 sequences are KGHSH and LQKENI. In DNA form, the CDR3 reads TGTGCCAGCTCACCAATATCAGGGGATAATTCACCCCTCCACTTT. Amino acid sequence: CASSPISGDNSPLHF.

This rearrangement joins TRBV6-6 to TRBJ1-5, with 8 bases aligning to TRBD1. After removal of 7 bases from V and 1 base from J, the junction contained 3 bases not matched to a gene. Germline V gene sequence: CDR1 MNHNY, CDR2 SVGAGI (reference sequence). The CDR3 contains 14 residues. CDR3 coding DNA: TGTGCCAGCAACCGACAGGGGAGCAATCAGCCCCAGCATTTT. This sequence encodes CASNRQGSNQPQHF.

CDR3 residues: CATSRDFGNVGRETQYF. The DNA for the CDR3 is TGTGCCACCAGCAGAGATTTTGGGAACGTGGGCCGGGAGACCCAGTACTTC. The chain carries TRBV15 and TRBJ2-5; D call uncertain. This CDR3 contains 17 residues. With 0 bases removed from V and 5 bases from J, the gap between germline ends came to 19 bases. Germline V gives CDR1 LNHNV, CDR2 YYDKDF (reference sequence).

This chain uses TRBV5-1 with TRBJ1-1, with 7 bases that match TRBD1. Germline V lookup: CDR1 SGHRS, CDR2 YFSETQ. V dropped 2 bases and J dropped 4; count of bases not matched to a gene: 5. This CDR3 is 14 amino acids long. In DNA form, the CDR3 reads TGCGCCAGCAGCTTACTACAGGGGAGCACTGAAGCTTTCTTT. Translating it yields CASSLLQGSTEAFF. The entire variable domain, with the rest obtained from reference TRBV5-1 and TRBJ1-1, is as follows: KAGVTQTPRYLIKTRGQQVTLSCSPISGHRSVSWYQQTPGQGLQFLFEYFSETQRNKGNFPGRFSGRQFSNSRSEMNVSTLELGDSALYLCASSLLQGSTEAFFGQGTRLTVV.

V is TRBV4-2 and J is TRBJ2-7; 8 bases are a match to TRBD1. Germline assignment: CDR1 LGHNA and CDR2 YNFKEQ. This CDR3 is 15 amino acids long. Trimming cost V 3 bases and J 3 bases; bases outside gene matches: 7. The DNA for the CDR3 is TGTGCCAGCAGCCACCTGGACAGGGAGATCTACGAGCAGTACTTC. Translation: CASSHLDREIYEQYF.